This TCR beta chain was sequenced for a study of radiotherapy plus CTLA-4 blockade in lung cancer. Study in general: Disease control was present in 25% to 35% of patients, and objective responses in more than 15%. The study, taken as a whole, reports: Clones of tumor-derived TCRs expanded in blood after radiotherapy plus ipilimumab. Together with interferon-beta, which increased in serum after radiation, early dynamic changes in blood T cell clones were reportedly the best predictors of response.

This CDR3 spans 15 amino acids. Germline V lookup: CDR1 SGHNT, CDR2 YYREEE (reference sequence). Trimming removed 3 bases at V and 2 bases at J, with 12 bases between. Patients in the study, people with chemo-refractory metastatic non-small-cell lung cancer, received focal radiation plus ipilimumab CTLA-4 blockade. Assay: immunoSEQ multiplex PCR; the TCRdb copy retains only in-frame clones and omits some. This sample yields over 80,000 clones, of which roughly 80% are seen a single time; 0.82% belongs to the top ten. Details on this clone: Its antigen is still unknown.

The sequencing here drew on peripheral blood, taken from a patient treated with radiotherapy plus ipilimumab. The chain links TRBV5-4 to TRBJ1-3; tentatively, D is TRBD1 (5 bases). The source is a human donor with non-small cell lung cancer who had stable disease on radiotherapy plus ipilimumab. DNA for the CDR3: TGTGCCAGCAGCTCCTTCGCAGGGACTGGAAACACCATATATTTT. As protein: CASSSFAGTGNTIYF.